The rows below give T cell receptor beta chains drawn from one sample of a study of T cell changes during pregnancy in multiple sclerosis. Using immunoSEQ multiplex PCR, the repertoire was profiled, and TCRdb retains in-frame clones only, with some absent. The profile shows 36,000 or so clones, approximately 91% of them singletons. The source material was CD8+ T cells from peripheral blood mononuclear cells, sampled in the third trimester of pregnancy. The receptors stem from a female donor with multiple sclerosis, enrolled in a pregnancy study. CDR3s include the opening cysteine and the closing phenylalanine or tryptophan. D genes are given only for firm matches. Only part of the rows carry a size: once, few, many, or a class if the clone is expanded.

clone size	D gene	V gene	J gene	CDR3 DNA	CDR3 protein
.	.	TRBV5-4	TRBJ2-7	TGTGCCAGCAGCTTGGATACAGCCCAGAGATCCTACGAGCAGTACTTC	CASSLDTAQRSYEQYF
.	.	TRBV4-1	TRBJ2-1	TGCGCCAGCAGCATAAAGGGAGACAATGAGCAGTTCTTC	CASSIKGDNEQFF
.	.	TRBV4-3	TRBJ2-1	TGCGCCAGCAGCCAAGTAGGGCGGGGCCTCGCTGAAGGTGAGCAGTTCTTC	CASSQVGRGLAEGEQFF
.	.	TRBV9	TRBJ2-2	TGTGCCAGCAGCGTAGCGGGAACCGGGGAGCTGTTTTTT	CASSVAGTGELFF
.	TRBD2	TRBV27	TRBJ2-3	TGTGCCAGCAGTTTACAGCGGGGGTTCACAGATACGCAGTATTTT	CASSLQRGFTDTQYF
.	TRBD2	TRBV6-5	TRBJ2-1	TGTGCCAGCAGTTCGGGAGGGTCCGTTTACAATGAGCAGTTCTTC	CASSSGGSVYNEQFF
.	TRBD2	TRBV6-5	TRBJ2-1	TGTGCCAGCAGTTACTCCTCCACTAGCGGCAATGAGCAGTTCTTC	CASSYSSTSGNEQFF
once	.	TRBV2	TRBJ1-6	TGTGCCAGCAGTGCGGGGGGGGCCTCCTATAATTCACCCCTCCACTTT	CASSAGGASYNSPLHF
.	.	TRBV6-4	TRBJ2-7	TGTGCCAGCACTCCGAGACAGGAAACCTACGAGCAGTACTTC	CASTPRQETYEQYF
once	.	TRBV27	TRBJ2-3	TGTGCCAGCAGTTTAGGGGGTGCAGGGGCGAAAGCGCAGTATTTT	CASSLGGAGAKAQYF
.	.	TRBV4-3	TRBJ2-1	TGCGCCAGCAGCTACGAGACAGGTAGCTCCTACAATGAGCAGTTCTTC	CASSYETGSSYNEQFF
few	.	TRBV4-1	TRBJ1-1	TGCGCCAGCAGCCAATTTGCGGAGATGAACACTGAAGCTTTCTTT	CASSQFAEMNTEAFF
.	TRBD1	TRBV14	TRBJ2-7	TGTGCCAGCAGCCTAAATTACATGGACAGGGCGATCAACGAGCAGTACTTC	CASSLNYMDRAINEQYF
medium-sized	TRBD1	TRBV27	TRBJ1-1	TGTGCCAGCAGTCCCACAGGGGCTTCTGAAGCTTTCTTT	CASSPTGASEAFF
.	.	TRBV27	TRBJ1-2	TGTGCCAGCAGACCAACCGAGTTTAACTATGGCTACACCTTC	CASRPTEFNYGYTF
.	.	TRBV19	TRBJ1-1	TGTGCCAGTAGTCAGGGGAACACTGAAGCTTTCTTT	CASSQGNTEAFF
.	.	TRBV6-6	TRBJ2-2	TGTGCCAGCAGTTTGGGGGGGCCTTTCACCGGGGAGCTGTTTTTT	CASSLGGPFTGELFF
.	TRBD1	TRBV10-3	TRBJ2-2	TGTGCCTCCCGGGACAGGGCGACCACCGGGGAGCTGTTTTTT	CASRDRATTGELFF
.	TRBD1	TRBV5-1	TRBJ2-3	TGCGCCAGCAGCTTACCGGGGACAGGGCCTACAGATACGCAGTATTTT	CASSLPGTGPTDTQYF
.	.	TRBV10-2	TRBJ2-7	TGCGCCAGCAGCGATAATACAGGAAAGAGCTCCTACGAGCAGTACTTC	CASSDNTGKSSYEQYF
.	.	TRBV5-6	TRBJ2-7	TGTGCCAGCAGCGCTATACTAGGGGGAGACTACGAGCAGTACTTC	CASSAILGGDYEQYF
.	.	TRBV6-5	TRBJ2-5	TGTGCCAGCAGTTACTCGGCGGTGGAGGGGGAGACCCAGTACTTC	CASSYSAVEGETQYF
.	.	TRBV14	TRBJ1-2	TGTGCCAGCAGCCCTTACGATAGTAACTATGGCTACACCTTC	CASSPYDSNYGYTF
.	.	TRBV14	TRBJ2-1	TGTGCCAGCAGCCTGGGGGGTGAGCAGTTCTTC	CASSLGGEQFF
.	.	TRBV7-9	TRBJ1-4	TGTGCCAGCAGCCGCGTTCAGGGTGGAGAAAAACTGTTTTTT	CASSRVQGGEKLFF
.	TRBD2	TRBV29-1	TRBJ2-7	TGCAGCGTCCGTAGCGGGAGAACCTACGAGCAGTACTTC	CSVRSGRTYEQYF
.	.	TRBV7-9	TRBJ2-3	TGTGCCAGCAGCTTAGTCCCCCGGGAGCTCACAGATACGCAGTATTTT	CASSLVPRELTDTQYF
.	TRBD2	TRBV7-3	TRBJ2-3	TGTGCCAGCAGCTTAGTCGGGGGGGCAACAGATACGCAGTATTTT	CASSLVGGATDTQYF
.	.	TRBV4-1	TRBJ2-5	TGCGCCAGCAGCCAAGATAGGGCGGGGCCCCAAGAGACCCAGTACTTC	CASSQDRAGPQETQYF
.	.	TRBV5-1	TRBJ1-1	TGCGCCAGCAGCTTGGCAGGGGTTGTCACTGAAGCTTTCTTT	CASSLAGVVTEAFF
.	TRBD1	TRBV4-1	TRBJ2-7	TGCGCCAGCAGCCAAGAGTTACAGGGGGGTTCCTACGAGCAGTACTTC	CASSQELQGGSYEQYF
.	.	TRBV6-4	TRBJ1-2	TGTGCCAGCAGTGACTCTTTTCTGGGGGCTTATGGCTACACCTTC	CASSDSFLGAYGYTF
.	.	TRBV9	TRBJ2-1	TGTGCCAGCAGCCCCTATGGGCAGAACAATGAGCAGTTCTTC	CASSPYGQNNEQFF
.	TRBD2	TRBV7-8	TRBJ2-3	TGTGCCAGCAGCTTAGTCGTTAGCGGGTCAACAGATACGCAGTATTTT	CASSLVVSGSTDTQYF
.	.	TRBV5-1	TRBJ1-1	TGCGCCAGCAGCTTGGGGGGGGAGAACACTGAAGCTTTCTTT	CASSLGGENTEAFF
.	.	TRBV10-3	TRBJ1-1	TGTGCCATCAGTGTGGAGGGCACTGAAGCTTTCTTT	CAISVEGTEAFF
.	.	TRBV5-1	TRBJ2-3	TGCGCCAGCAGCCCTCTTGGTGGCGGAAGCACAGATACGCAGTATTTT	CASSPLGGGSTDTQYF
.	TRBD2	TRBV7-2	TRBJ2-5	TGTGCCAGCAGCTTAGTGGGGGGGTCGGAGACCCAGTACTTC	CASSLVGGSETQYF
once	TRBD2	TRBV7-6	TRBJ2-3	TGTGCCAGCAGCTTAGTGACTAGCGGAGGACCCAACACAGATACGCAGTATTTT	CASSLVTSGGPNTDTQYF
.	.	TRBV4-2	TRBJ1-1	TGTGCCAGCAGCCAAGATGTGGGCTGGAACACTGAAGCTTTCTTT	CASSQDVGWNTEAFF
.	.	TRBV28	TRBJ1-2	TGTGCCAGCAGTTCCCCCAGGAGCGGGGACTATGGCTACACCTTC	CASSSPRSGDYGYTF
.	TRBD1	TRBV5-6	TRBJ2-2	TGTGCCAGCAGCCAACCGGGACAGGGGTACACCGGGGAGCTGTTTTTT	CASSQPGQGYTGELFF
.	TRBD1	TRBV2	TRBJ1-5	TGTGCCAGCAGTTCCAAGGGGACAGATAGCAATCAGCCCCAGCATTTT	CASSSKGTDSNQPQHF
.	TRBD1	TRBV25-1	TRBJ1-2	TGTGCCAGCAGTCTTCAGGGGGATAGGGGTGGCTACACCTTC	CASSLQGDRGGYTF
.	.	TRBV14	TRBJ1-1	TGTGCCAGCAGCCAAGTCTATTGGAACACTGAAGCTTTCTTT	CASSQVYWNTEAFF
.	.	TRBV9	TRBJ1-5	TGTGCCAGCAGCGTAGGGGAGAATCAGCCCCAGCATTTT	CASSVGENQPQHF
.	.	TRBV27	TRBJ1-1	TGTGCCAGCAGTTTCCGTTTGAACACTGAAGCTTTCTTT	CASSFRLNTEAFF
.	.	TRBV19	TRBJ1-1	TGTGCCAGTAGTATAGGTGCGCTCACTGAAGCTTTCTTT	CASSIGALTEAFF
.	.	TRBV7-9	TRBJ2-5	TGTGCCAGCAGCTTAGCGAGGGATTTAGAGACCCAGTACTTC	CASSLARDLETQYF
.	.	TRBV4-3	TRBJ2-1	TGCGCCAGCAGCCAAGATCCGGCAGGACAATTCTACAATGAGCAGTTCTTC	CASSQDPAGQFYNEQFF
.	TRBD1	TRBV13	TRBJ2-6	TGTGCCAGCAGCTTGGGACAGGTTTACAACGTCCTGACTTTC	CASSLGQVYNVLTF
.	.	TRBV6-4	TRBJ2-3	TGTGCCAGCAGTGTCGCGAGCGGCACAGATACGCAGTATTTT	CASSVASGTDTQYF
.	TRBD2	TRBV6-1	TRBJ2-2	TGTGTTAGTAGGCTAGCGGGAGAAGGCGGGGAGCTGTTTTTT	CVSRLAGEGGELFF
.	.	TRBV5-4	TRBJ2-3	TGTGCCAGCAGCTTGGAGGGGGCAGATACGCAGTATTTT	CASSLEGADTQYF
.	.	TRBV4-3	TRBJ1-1	TGCGCCAGCAGCCAACTGAGAGGGTCAACTGAAGCTTTCTTT	CASSQLRGSTEAFF
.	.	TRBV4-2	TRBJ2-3	TGTGCCAGCAGCCCACGGACAGATACGCAGTATTTT	CASSPRTDTQYF
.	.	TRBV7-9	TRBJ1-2	TGTGCCAGCAGCTTGCCAGGGGTCGCCTATGGCTACACCTTC	CASSLPGVAYGYTF
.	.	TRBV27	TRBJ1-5	TGTGCCAGCAGTTTATTGTACGCGGTCGGTGGGAGCAATCAGCCCCAGCATTTT	CASSLLYAVGGSNQPQHF